Below, 10 T cell receptor beta chains from the same sample are listed, as sequenced in a study of blood T cell repertoires in COVID-19. TCRdb's copy holds only in-frame clones and misses some; the assay was immunoSEQ multiplex PCR. Seen here are 150,000 to 200,000 clones, over 80% observed once, and the top ten hold 4.5% to 6.5%. The sample comprised peripheral blood. Receptors originate from a woman in her 30s with acute or convalescent COVID-19.

The rearrangement links TRBV28 to TRBJ1-2; maybe TRBD1 (5 bases). CDR3 size: 12 residues. Trimming took off 8 bases at V and 4 bases at J, with 11 bases between the two ends. Germline V lookup: CDR1 MDHEN, CDR2 SYDVKM. This CDR3 reads CASGARTYGYTF. The CDR3 coding sequence is TGTGCCAGCGGGGCCCGGACCTATGGCTACACCTTC.

This clone has a handful of counts. The chain joins TRBV5-6 to TRBJ1-4; no definite D call. Germline lookup yields CDR1 SGHDT and CDR2 YYEEEE. This CDR3 comprises 14 residues. Deletions cut 4 bases from V and 0 bases from J, with 7 bases between. DNA of the CDR3: TGTGCCAGCAGCACGATAGCAACTAATGAAAAACTGTTTTTT. It is translated as CASSTIATNEKLFF.

This clone appeared a single time. CDR3 sequence: CASGQGNGNTEAFF. As DNA, the CDR3 is TGTGCTAGTGGTCAGGGGAATGGGAACACTGAAGCTTTCTTT. The chain combines TRBV12-5 with TRBJ1-1, with a weak D call TRBD1 (6 bases). V shed 5 bases and J shed 1 base, with 11 bases lying between them. Germline CDR1 and CDR2: LGHNT and FRNRAP. The CDR3 loop spans 14 amino acids.

The genes are TRBV3-1 (or the pseudogene TRBV3-2) and TRBJ1-6; no definite D call. Germline CDR1 LGHDT, CDR2 YNNKEL (reference sequence). Trimming removed 3 bases from V and 8 bases from J, with 8 bases in between. The CDR3 length is 13 residues. The CDR3 sequence: CASSQVEDSPLHF. The CDR3 DNA reads as TGTGCCAGCAGCCAGGTAGAGGATTCACCCCTCCACTTT.

The chain carries TRBV5-6 and TRBJ1-2; 9 nucleotides match TRBD1. Germline V CDR1 and CDR2: SGHDT, YYEEEE. The junction had 11 bases not matched to a gene; V was cut back by 0 bases and J by 8 bases. The CDR3 loop spans 16 amino acids. Here the CDR3 DNA reads TGTGCCAGCAGCTTGGGCAGAAGGGGGACAGGGTTGGGCTACACCTTC. Protein product: CASSLGRRGTGLGYTF.

The chain links TRBV19 to TRBJ2-5; 8 nucleotides line up with TRBD1. The CDR3 has 14 residues. CDR1 is LNHDA and CDR2 is SQIVND in the germline V gene (reference sequence). V shed 6 bases and J 5 bases; nucleotides not matched to a gene: 8. The CDR3 loop is CASSPTGAVETQYF. The CDR3 DNA reads as TGTGCCAGTAGCCCGACAGGGGCCGTCGAGACCCAGTACTTC.

The CDR3 protein is CASSLYSKNIQYF. The CDR3 DNA reads TGTGCCAGCAGTTTATACTCCAAAAACATTCAGTACTTC. The chain has TRBV27 and TRBJ2-4; D not certain. Per the germline V gene, CDR1 is MNHEY and CDR2 is SMNVEV (reference sequence). V was pared by 1 base and J by 2 bases, with 3 bases between. The CDR3 length is 13 residues.

The chain recombines TRBV29-1 with TRBJ1-2; D is uncertain. In germline, CDR1 is SQVTM, CDR2 ANQGSEA. The V end lost 0 bases, the J end lost 2 bases, and 4 bases lay between the germline ends. The CDR3 totals 12 residues. CDR3 loop: CSVEDRNYGYTF. CDR3 DNA: TGCAGCGTTGAAGACAGGAACTATGGCTACACCTTC.

To note about this clone: Other DNA sequences in this specimen translate into the identical CDR3. J is TRBJ1-5 and V is TRBV6-2 or TRBV6-3; the D gene is possibly TRBD1 (5 bases). Trimming pared 0 bases from V and 4 bases from J, leaving 10 bases between. This CDR3 contains 15 residues. Germline V gene lookup returns CDR1 MNHEY and CDR2 SVGEGT. The CDR3 here is CASSYSGQPNQPQHF. CDR3 in DNA: TGTGCCAGCAGTTACTCGGGGCAGCCGAATCAGCCCCAGCATTTT.

The chain has TRBV28 and TRBJ2-1, with D maybe TRBD1 (5 bases). The CDR3 runs 14 residues. Trimming took 5 bases from V and 9 from J, leaving 17 bases between them. Germline loops: CDR1 MDHEN, CDR2 SYDVKM. CDR3 nucleotides: TGTGCCAGCAGTCTTCCCACCAACCAGGGTGAGCAGTTCTTC. It translates to CASSLPTNQGEQFF.